Included here is one T cell receptor (beta chain) sequence, with context. CDR1 and CDR2 from the germline V gene are SGHNT and YENEEA. Trimming at V came to 2 bases and at J to 5 bases, leaving 9 bases not matched to a gene. The length of the CDR3 is 17 residues. This specimen belongs to a study of OX40 agonist ivuxolimab in advanced cancers. TCRdb keeps only in-frame clones here, not all; method: immunoSEQ multiplex PCR. The sample records about 89,000 clones, around 94% being singletons. The sequence was collected from an adult with an advanced solid tumor such as melanoma, head and neck, liver or kidney cancer. The rearrangement uses TRBV11-3 and TRBJ1-1, with 12 bases matching TRBD1. Sequencing used CD4+ or CD8+ T cells sorted from blood, obtained in a trial of the OX40 agonist ivuxolimab. The CDR3 DNA is TGTGCCAGCAGCTTACGGCTGGGACAGGGGGCTGAGACTGAAGCTTTCTTT. It translates to CASSLRLGQGAETEAFF. The full variable domain, its missing parts supplied by reference TRBV11-3 and TRBJ1-1, is EAGVVQSPRYKIIEKKQPVAFWCNPISGHNTLYWYLQNLGQGPELLIRYENEEAVDDSQLPKDRFSAERLKGVDSTLKIQPAELGDSAVYLCASSLRLGQGAETEAFFGQGTRLTVV.